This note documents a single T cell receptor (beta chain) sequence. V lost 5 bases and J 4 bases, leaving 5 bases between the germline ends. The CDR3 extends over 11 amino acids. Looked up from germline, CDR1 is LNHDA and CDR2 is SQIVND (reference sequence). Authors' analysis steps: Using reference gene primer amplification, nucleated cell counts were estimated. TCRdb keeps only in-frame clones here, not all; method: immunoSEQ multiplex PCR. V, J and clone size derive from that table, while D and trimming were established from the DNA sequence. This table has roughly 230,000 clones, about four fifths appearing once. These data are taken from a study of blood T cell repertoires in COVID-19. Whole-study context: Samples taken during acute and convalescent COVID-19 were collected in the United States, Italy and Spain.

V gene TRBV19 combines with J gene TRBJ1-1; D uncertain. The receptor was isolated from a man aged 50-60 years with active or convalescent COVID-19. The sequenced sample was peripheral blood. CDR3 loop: CASSRVTEAFF. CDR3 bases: TGTGCCAGTAGTCGCGTCACTGAAGCTTTCTTT.